This record looks at one TCR beta chain sequence and its context. Its antigen is not known. Sequencing was performed with immunoSEQ multiplex PCR; in TCRdb, only in-frame clones are kept and a portion is missing. The sample has 65,000 to 85,000 clones, about nine tenths seen once; the top ten hold 2.2%. The data belong to a study of lymphopenia after photon versus proton radiotherapy. Whole-study results and caveats: Larger post-nadir TCR diversity loss correlated inversely with survival in deceased patients. Authors raise, but do not show, better survival with proton therapy. Proton therapy kept repertoires fairly stable, unlike photons, which gained effector/memory cells. After lymphocyte nadir, photon-treated repertoires showed oligoclonal expansion, especially CD8+ Temra.

Germline V gene data show CDR1 as MDHEN and CDR2 as SYDVKM. The V and J ends lost 7 bases and 3 bases respectively, with 19 bases between them. This CDR3 is built from 15 residues. The sequencing here drew on peripheral blood, taken from a patient treated with photon-based radiotherapy. The J gene is TRBJ2-7, the V gene TRBV28; D remains unclear. The sequence was obtained from a woman between 35 and 50 years old with cholangiocarcinoma. CDR3 sequence reads: CASTTSTRVFYEQYF. The CDR3 coding sequence is TGTGCCAGCACGACCTCCACCCGGGTTTTCTACGAGCAGTACTTC.